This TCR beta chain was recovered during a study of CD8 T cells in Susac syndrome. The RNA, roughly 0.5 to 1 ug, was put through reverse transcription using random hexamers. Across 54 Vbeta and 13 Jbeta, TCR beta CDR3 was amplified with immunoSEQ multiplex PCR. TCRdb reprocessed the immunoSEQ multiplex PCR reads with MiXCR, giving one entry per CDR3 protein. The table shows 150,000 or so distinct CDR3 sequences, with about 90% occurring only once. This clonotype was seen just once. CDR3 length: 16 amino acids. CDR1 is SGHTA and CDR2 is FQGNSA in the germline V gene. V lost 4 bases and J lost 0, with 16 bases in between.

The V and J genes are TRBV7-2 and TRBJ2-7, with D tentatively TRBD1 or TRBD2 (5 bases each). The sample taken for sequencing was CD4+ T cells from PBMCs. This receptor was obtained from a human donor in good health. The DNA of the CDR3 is TGTGCCAGCAGCTCCGAGGGGCAGGGTAGCTCCTACGAGCAGTACTTC. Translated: CASSSEGQGSSYEQYF.